This TCR beta chain stems from a study of read filtering for tumor transcriptome and immune sequencing. The library was built from roughly 400 ng RNA with molecular barcoded adaptors for alpha/delta and beta/gamma chains. TCRdb reprocessed the reads via MiXCR and lists one record per CDR3 protein. The data hold 40,000 or so distinct CDR3 sequences, with roughly 13% observed a single time. This clonotype was picked up many times. The sequence came from a donor at least 40 years old with multiple myeloma. The specimen sequenced was a population of CD138-negative cells sorted from bone marrow.

Here the CDR3 DNA reads TGCAGCGTTGGGGAGGGAGAGACCCAGTACTTC. This encodes CSVGEGETQYF. The chain is built from TRBV29-1 and TRBJ2-5, with 7 bases matching TRBD2. Germline lookup yields CDR1 SQVTM and CDR2 ANQGSEA. The CDR3 spans 11 residues. With 4 bases clipped from V and 4 bases from J, the junction kept 0 bases outside the gene matches.